The 14 T cell receptor beta chains presented below share a single source sample, sequenced in a study of CD8 T cells in ankylosing spondylitis. MiXCR, applied by TCRdb to the 5' RACE reads, yields one record per CDR3 protein. This sample yields about 140,000 distinct CDR3 sequences, of which just under 7.5% are seen a single time; 9.5% to 15% belongs to the top ten. The sample consisted of blood, either unsorted or a sorted T cell fraction (not recorded which). The source of these receptors is a female donor with ankylosing spondylitis or in good health (not recorded which).

This clonotype showed up many times. J is TRBJ2-7 and V is TRBV12-3 or TRBV12-4, with a tentative D call TRBD1 (5 bases). Trimming shortened V by 4 bases and J by 2 bases, and 9 bases separated the two germline ends. CDR3 length equals 13 residues. CDR3 sequence: CASSWGRTYEQYF. The CDR3 bases are TGTGCCAGCAGTTGGGGCAGGACCTACGAGCAGTACTTC.

With respect to this clonotype: This may be a read error, as it is one base from a much larger clone. The chain uses TRBV6-4 and TRBJ1-2; D unresolved. Germline V gives CDR1 MRHNA, CDR2 SNTAGT. V was trimmed by 4 bases and J by 0 bases, leaving 12 bases between them. The CDR3 has 15 residues. The CDR3 nucleotides read TGTGCCAGCAGTGGCTCCACCAAAGCTAACTATGGCTACACCTTC. Translating gives CASSGSTKANYGYTF.

This clonotype was detected ten times or more. The chain uses TRBV12-3 or TRBV12-4 and TRBJ1-2, with TRBD1 as a possible D gene (6 bases). The V end was cut by 3 bases, the J end by 5 bases, with 10 bases between. This CDR3 has 13 amino acids. In DNA, the CDR3 is TGTGCCAGCAGTTTGGGGGGCACATATGGCTACACCTTC. Encoded protein: CASSLGGTYGYTF.

This clonotype was observed many times. The rearrangement links TRBV4-1 to TRBJ2-3; D could derive from TRBD1 or TRBD2 (6 bases each). CDR3 size: 17 residues. Germline assignment: CDR1 MGHRA and CDR2 YSYEKL. V was pared by 3 bases and J by 4 bases, with 20 bases between. This CDR3 is CASSQVRGLALADTQYF. CDR3 in DNA: TGCGCCAGCAGCCAGGTCCGGGGGCTAGCGTTGGCAGATACGCAGTATTTT.

This clonotype was detected many times. The DNA of the CDR3 is TGTGCCAGCAGCTTACAACAGGCAAACACCGGGGAGCTGTTTTTT. Its translation is CASSLQQANTGELFF. This chain connects TRBV7-2 to TRBJ2-2; D is perhaps TRBD1 (5 bases). This CDR3 region has 15 residues. Deletions cut 2 bases from V and 2 bases from J, with 9 bases between. The germline gives CDR1 SGHTA, CDR2 FQGNSA.

The chain is built from TRBV10-1 and TRBJ2-5, with D possibly matching TRBD2 (6 bases). Trimming took off 9 bases at V and 4 bases at J, with 18 bases between the two ends. CDR1 and CDR2 from the germline V gene are WNHNN and SYGVQD (reference sequence). This CDR3 contains 14 residues. CDR3 DNA sequence: TGCGCCAGGGAACTAGCCCGGGTTGGAGAGACCCAGTACTTC. Translated, it gives CARELARVGETQYF.

This clonotype has ten or more counts. The V gene is TRBV6-1, the J gene TRBJ1-4; D uncertain. The V and J ends lost 5 bases and 3 bases respectively, with 16 bases between them. The CDR3 loop spans 16 amino acids. In germline, CDR1 is MNHNS, CDR2 SASEGT. CDR3 protein: CASSRGSVVANEKLFF. The CDR3 coding sequence is TGTGCCAGCAGTCGGGGATCGGTGGTGGCTAATGAAAAACTGTTTTTT.

This clonotype has only a few counts. The chain is built from TRBV7-2 and TRBJ1-2; 7 bases are shared with TRBD1. The CDR3 contains 15 residues. Germline V gene sequence: CDR1 SGHTA, CDR2 FQGNSA. V trimming: 6 bases; J trimming: 6 bases; junction bases outside the gene matches: 13. The CDR3 coding sequence is TGTGCCAGCAGTTCCCCCTCAAGACAGGGTAATGGCTACACCTTC. Translated, it gives CASSSPSRQGNGYTF.

Notes on this clonotype: Possible read error: a much larger clone is one base away. V usage is TRBV7-2 and J usage is TRBJ2-7; D gene ambiguous. The germline V gene encodes CDR1 SGHTA and CDR2 FQGNSA. The CDR3 is 15 amino acids. V dropped 5 bases and J dropped 0 bases, with 14 bases sitting between them. The chain's CDR3 is CASSPFSEFSYEQYF. In DNA form, the CDR3 reads TGTGCCAGCAGCCCTTTCTCCGAGTTCTCCTACGAGCAGTACTTC.

This clonotype was observed many times. The genes are TRBV29-1 and TRBJ2-2; D is unresolved. The CDR3 is 11 amino acids. Trimming removed 5 bases at V and 1 base at J, with 2 bases between. The germline V gene encodes CDR1 SQVTM and CDR2 ANQGSEA. The CDR3 is CSVRNTGELFF. The CDR3 region has the DNA TGCAGCGTTCGGAACACCGGGGAGCTGTTTTTT.

The chain joins TRBV4-3 to TRBJ2-1; TRBD2 aligns across 8 bases. With V trimmed by 1 base and J by 8 bases, 4 bases remained unmatched. The CDR3 covers 14 residues. Germline V gene sequence: CDR1 LGHNA, CDR2 YSLEER. The CDR3 nucleotides read TGCGCCAGCAGCCAAGGACTAGCGTCCGATGAGCAGTTCTTC. It specifies CASSQGLASDEQFF.

This clonotype showed up many times. The V and J genes are TRBV25-1 and TRBJ1-1, with TRBD1 matching over 7 bases. Trimming took 5 bases from V and 4 from J; bases not matched to a gene: 4. Germline values: CDR1 MGHDK, CDR2 SYGVNS. This CDR3 is built from 13 residues. CDR3 nucleotide sequence: TGTGCCAGCAGTAAGGGGGCGCGCACTGAAGCTTTCTTT. Protein product: CASSKGARTEAFF.

CDR3 bases: TGTGCCAGCAGTTTACAGGAGGGGAATGAGCAGTTCTTC. This codes for CASSLQEGNEQFF. The chain has TRBV12-3 or TRBV12-4 and TRBJ2-1, with a weak D call TRBD2 (6 bases). V was trimmed by 2 bases and J by 7 bases, leaving 9 bases between them. The CDR3 is made up of 13 amino acids.

This clonotype was seen more than once but under ten times. This chain joins TRBV9 and TRBJ2-3; no reliable D call. CDR3 length: 14 residues. Germline CDR1 SGDLS, CDR2 YYNGEE. Trimming removed 5 bases at V and 4 bases at J, with 14 bases between. CDR3 in amino acids: CASSDTPSPDTQYF. Written as DNA, the CDR3 is TGTGCCAGCAGTGATACCCCCTCGCCAGATACGCAGTATTTT.